This T cell receptor (beta chain) was observed in a study of shared clonotypes between healthy human individuals. Trimming removed 0 bases at V and 4 bases at J, with 10 bases between. CDR1 is SGHRS and CDR2 is YFSETQ in the germline V gene. The length of the CDR3 is 14 residues. Method: immunoSEQ multiplex PCR; TCRdb's copy keeps in-frame clones and lacks some. The sample lists approximately 500,000 clones; around 73% were seen once. The sequenced material came from PBMCs. The sequence was collected from a woman in her thirties or forties in good health. Some clones in this sample may be carry-over from other donors' samples. This chain links TRBV5-1 with TRBJ2-5; the D is unclear. The CDR3 DNA is TGCGCCAGCAGCTTGGGCACCCTCGGAGAGACCCAGTACTTC. Protein sequence: CASSLGTLGETQYF.